The 23 T cell receptor beta chains listed next were all sequenced from one sample in a study of long-term antiretroviral therapy in people with HIV. It was version v3.0 of the immunoSEQ assay that was run at survey level. Profiled with immunoSEQ multiplex PCR; TCRdb holds only in-frame clones, not every one. The sample contains around 15,000 clones, approximately 90% of which appear only once. The source was unsorted PBMCs, collected 6.9 years after starting antiretroviral therapy. The origin of the receptors is a man aged 50-59 years with HIV.

The table lists this clone with a count of one. The chain carries TRBV15 and TRBJ2-2; D is uncertain. The CDR3 spans 15 residues. Germline loops: CDR1 LNHNV, CDR2 YYDKDF (reference sequence). V was trimmed by 0 bases and J by 6 bases, leaving 11 bases between them. CDR3 region: CATSRDPRVAGELFF. The CDR3 DNA sequence: TGTGCCACCAGCAGAGATCCCCGAGTGGCCGGGGAGCTGTTTTTT.

The rearrangement joins TRBV19 to TRBJ1-5; 7 bases map to TRBD1. Germline V gene lookup returns CDR1 LNHDA and CDR2 SQIVND (reference sequence). There are 14 residues in the CDR3. V lost 4 bases and J lost 4; bases outside the gene matches: 4. Here the CDR3 reads CASSTGGQNQPQHF. CDR3 DNA sequence: TGTGCCAGTAGTACCGGGGGACAGAATCAGCCCCAGCATTTT.

The chain combines TRBV4-3 with TRBJ2-1; 7 bases line up with TRBD1. Germline lookup yields CDR1 LGHNA and CDR2 YSLEER. V lost 2 bases and J lost 7; bases outside the gene matches: 5. This CDR3 is 14 amino acids long. CDR3 loop: CASSQSGTENEQFF. The CDR3, as DNA: TGCGCCAGCAGCCAATCCGGGACAGAAAATGAGCAGTTCTTC.

V usage is TRBV28 and J usage is TRBJ1-1; maybe TRBD1 (6 bases). V was pared by 2 bases and J by 4 bases, with 14 bases between. Germline V lookup: CDR1 MDHEN, CDR2 SYDVKM. The CDR3 is made up of 15 amino acids. CDR3 nucleotide sequence: TGTGCCAGCAGTTTAGCGAGGGCGGGGGCCACTGAAGCTTTCTTT. Protein sequence: CASSLARAGATEAFF. The whole variable domain, filled in from reference TRBV28 and TRBJ1-1, reads DVKVTQSSRYLVKRTGEKVFLECVQDMDHENMFWYRQDPGLGLRLIYFSYDVKMKEKGDIPEGYSVSREKKERFSLILESASTNQTSMYLCASSLARAGATEAFFGQGTRLTVV.

The V and J genes are TRBV30 and TRBJ1-2; D is uncertain. Germline V gene sequence: CDR1 GTSNPN, CDR2 SVGIG (reference sequence). Deletions cut 5 bases from V and 7 bases from J, with 14 bases between. This CDR3 has 12 residues. This CDR3 reads CAWHKVLGGYTF. The CDR3, as DNA: TGTGCCTGGCACAAGGTATTGGGTGGCTACACCTTC.

V gene TRBV30 combines with J gene TRBJ2-2; D is uncertain. V lost 4 bases and J 5 bases, leaving 17 bases between the germline ends. CDR3 length equals 15 residues. In germline, CDR1 is GTSNPN, CDR2 SVGIG (reference sequence). DNA of the CDR3: TGTGCCTGGAAGCTAAGTCACGTTAAAACCGGGGAGCTGTTTTTT. It yields the protein CAWKLSHVKTGELFF.

The chain joins TRBV25-1 to TRBJ2-1; 7 bases agree with TRBD2. The germline CDR1 and CDR2 sequences are MGHDK and SYGVNS. The CDR3 is 14 amino acids. V shed 7 bases, J shed 8 bases, and the junction held 11 bases outside the gene matches. The CDR3 DNA sequence: TGTGCCAGCACCCCTGGCGGGAGTTTTTATGAGCAGTTCTTC. Protein product: CASTPGGSFYEQFF.

The rearrangement uses TRBV5-4 and TRBJ2-2; no definite D call. This CDR3 is 12 amino acids long. Trimming took off 4 bases at V and 5 bases at J, with 6 bases between the two ends. Looked up from germline, CDR1 is SGHNT and CDR2 is YYREEE (reference sequence). The CDR3 DNA reads TGTGCCAGCAGCGGAGAGACCGGGGAGCTGTTTTTT. Protein product: CASSGETGELFF.

The CDR3 bases are TGTGCCAGCAGCTACAGGGGGCCGAACACCGGGGAGCTGTTTTTT. This sequence encodes CASSYRGPNTGELFF. This chain links TRBV5-6 with TRBJ2-2; TRBD1 agrees at 9 bases. The germline V gene has CDR1 SGHDT and CDR2 YYEEEE. With 3 bases clipped from V and 0 bases from J, the junction kept 0 bases outside the gene matches. There are 15 residues in the CDR3.

V and J are TRBV6-5 and TRBJ1-1; the D is unclear. In germline, CDR1 is MNHEY, CDR2 SVGAGI. The V and J ends lost 5 bases and 1 base respectively, with 8 bases between them. The length of the CDR3 is 13 residues. The CDR3 DNA follows: TGTGCCAGCAGTCCCCATAAGAACACTGAAGCTTTCTTT. It yields the protein CASSPHKNTEAFF.

This chain connects TRBV7-3 to TRBJ1-5; D gene unclear. The CDR3 totals 15 residues. The germline V gene has CDR1 SGHTA and CDR2 FQGTGA. V was trimmed by 7 bases and J by 3 bases, leaving 16 bases between them. The CDR3 spells CASTLTTTNNQPQHF. The DNA for the CDR3 is TGTGCCAGCACCCTAACGACAACGAACAATCAGCCCCAGCATTTT.

The table lists this clone with a count of one. V is TRBV25-1 and J is TRBJ1-1; a weak D match, TRBD1 (5 bases). The CDR3 length is 15 residues. The ends were cut back, 5 bases at V and 0 bases at J, with 13 bases in the middle. Germline V lookup: CDR1 MGHDK, CDR2 SYGVNS. The CDR3 region is CASSPHRQMNTEAFF. The CDR3 nucleotides are TGTGCCAGCAGTCCTCACAGGCAAATGAACACTGAAGCTTTCTTT.

V usage is TRBV7-6 and J usage is TRBJ1-5, with D unresolved. The CDR3 sequence is 13 residues long. CDR1 and CDR2 (germline): SGHVS, FNYEAQ. Trimming cost V 2 bases and J 7 bases, with 9 bases left between them. The CDR3: CASSLIEDQPQHF. The CDR3 DNA reads as TGTGCCAGCAGCTTAATAGAGGACCAGCCCCAGCATTTT.

The V call is TRBV11-2, the J call TRBJ2-7; D possibly corresponds to TRBD1 (5 bases). This CDR3 has 13 amino acids. CDR1 and CDR2 (germline): SGHAT, FQNNGV. Trimming cost V 2 bases and J 4 bases, with 9 bases left between them. In nucleotides, the CDR3 is TGTGCCAGCAGCTTAAGCAGGGAATACGAGCAGTACTTC. Protein sequence: CASSLSREYEQYF.

This rearrangement joins TRBV29-1 to TRBJ1-5; no clear D gene. CDR3 size: 13 residues. V shed 4 bases and J shed 3 bases, with 10 bases lying between them. Looked up from germline, CDR1 is SQVTM and CDR2 is ANQGSEA. The CDR3 is CSVGQGINQPQHF. The CDR3 bases are TGCAGCGTTGGTCAAGGCATCAATCAGCCCCAGCATTTT.

The J gene is TRBJ1-1, the V gene TRBV6-4, with D possibly TRBD1 on 5 matching bases. The germline V gene encodes CDR1 MRHNA and CDR2 SNTAGT. V lost 6 bases and J lost 3, with 14 bases in between. This CDR3 region has 14 residues. The DNA for the CDR3 is TGTGCCAGCAGGGACACTTCGGCGGACACTGAAGCTTTCTTT. This sequence encodes CASRDTSADTEAFF.

V is TRBV27 and J is TRBJ1-5; D gene uncertain. The CDR3 extends over 15 amino acids. The germline V gene encodes CDR1 MNHEY and CDR2 SMNVEV (reference sequence). V dropped 5 bases and J dropped 0 bases, with 11 bases sitting between them. The CDR3 sequence is CASSPQEHSNQPQHF. DNA for the CDR3: TGTGCCAGCAGTCCCCAGGAACATAGCAATCAGCCCCAGCATTTT.

The rearrangement uses TRBV29-1 and TRBJ2-1; either TRBD1 or TRBD2 may supply D (7 bases each). Trimming took 7 bases from V and 3 from J, leaving 16 bases between them. The CDR3 spans 14 residues. Germline V gene data show CDR1 as SQVTM and CDR2 as ANQGSEA. The CDR3 region is CSAGGQGGYNEQFF. For the CDR3, the DNA is TGCAGCGCCGGGGGGCAGGGGGGCTACAATGAGCAGTTCTTC.

The V and J genes are TRBV15 and TRBJ2-7; D is unclear. V was clipped by 3 bases and J by 6 bases, with 12 bases between them. The germline CDR1 and CDR2 sequences are LNHNV and YYDKDF (reference sequence). This CDR3 comprises 13 residues. Written as DNA, the CDR3 is TGTGCCACCAGCAGGGCCTTGGATTTCGAGCAGTACTTC. Translating it yields CATSRALDFEQYF.

This clone was seen a few times. This sequence joins TRBV5-4 and TRBJ1-3, with D uncertain. Germline V gives CDR1 SGHNT, CDR2 YYREEE (reference sequence). Trimming took off 4 bases at V and 0 bases at J, with 17 bases between the two ends. The CDR3 spans 17 residues. The CDR3 region has the DNA TGTGCCAGCAGCACTCAATCGGAGGCATCCTCTGGAAACACCATATATTTT. It translates to CASSTQSEASSGNTIYF.

CDR3 protein: CASSVEDMSYNEQFF. Written as DNA, the CDR3 is TGTGCCAGCAGCGTAGAAGATATGAGCTACAATGAGCAGTTCTTC. This rearrangement joins TRBV9 to TRBJ2-1; D is ambiguous. Germline V gene data show CDR1 as SGDLS and CDR2 as YYNGEE. V shed 0 bases and J shed 3 bases, with 10 bases lying between them. CDR3 size: 15 residues.

This clone was recorded only once. The genes are TRBV7-2 and TRBJ1-2; 8 bases match TRBD1. This CDR3 contains 14 residues. With V trimmed by 2 bases and J by 8 bases, 7 bases remained unmatched. Germline V gene sequence: CDR1 SGHTA, CDR2 FQGNSA. The CDR3: CASSLYQGAKGYTF. The CDR3 DNA follows: TGTGCCAGCAGCTTATACCAGGGGGCTAAGGGCTACACCTTC.

A few counts support this clone. V is TRBV6-6 and J is TRBJ1-2; TRBD1 matches at 7 bases. V was pared by 8 bases and J by 3 bases, with 15 bases of the junction left unmatched. Germline loops: CDR1 MNHNY, CDR2 SVGAGI (reference sequence). The CDR3 loop spans 16 amino acids. The CDR3 sequence is CASLLRDSKADYGYTF. CDR3 coding DNA: TGTGCCAGCCTCCTCCGGGACAGTAAGGCCGACTATGGCTACACCTTC.